What follows describes a single T cell receptor (beta chain). As originally analysed: Quantification of nucleated cells was approximated via reference gene primer amplification. Produced via immunoSEQ multiplex PCR; TCRdb's table is partial and in-frame only. V and J calls and clone size are those listed in that table; D and trimming were worked out from the DNA. The sample records about 100,000 clones, around nine tenths being singletons. Trimming stripped 3 bases from V and 1 base from J, with 9 bases between. The CDR3 loop spans 14 amino acids. CDR1 is KGHSH and CDR2 is LQKENI in the germline V gene. This entry belongs to a study of blood T cell repertoires in COVID-19.

The chain carries TRBV18 and TRBJ1-1; D ambiguous. Sequenced material: peripheral blood. The clonotype comes from a human donor in a cohort sampled during active COVID-19. This CDR3 reads CASSPAGANTEAFF. The DNA for the CDR3 is TGTGCCAGCTCACCGGCGGGAGCGAACACTGAAGCTTTCTTT.